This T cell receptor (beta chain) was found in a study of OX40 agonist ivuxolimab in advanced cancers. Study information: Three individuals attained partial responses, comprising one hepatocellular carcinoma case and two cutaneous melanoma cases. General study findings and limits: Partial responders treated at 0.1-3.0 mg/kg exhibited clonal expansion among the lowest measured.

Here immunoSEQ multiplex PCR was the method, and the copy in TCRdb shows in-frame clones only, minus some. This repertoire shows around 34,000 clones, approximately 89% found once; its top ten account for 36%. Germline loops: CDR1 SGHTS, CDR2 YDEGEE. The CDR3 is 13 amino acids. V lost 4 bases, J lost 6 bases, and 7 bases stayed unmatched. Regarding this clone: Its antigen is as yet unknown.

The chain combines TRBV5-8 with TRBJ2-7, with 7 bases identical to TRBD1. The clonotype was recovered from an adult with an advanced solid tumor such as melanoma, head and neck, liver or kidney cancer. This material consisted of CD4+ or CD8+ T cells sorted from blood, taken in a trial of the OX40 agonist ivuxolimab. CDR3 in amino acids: CASSNPNRGEQYF. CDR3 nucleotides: TGTGCCAGCAGCAACCCCAACAGGGGCGAGCAGTACTTC.